The 28 T cell receptor beta chains presented below share a single source sample, sequenced in a study of radiation and T cells in renal cell carcinoma (dated by TCRdb to 2020 to 2022). Library creation used the immunoSEQ multiplex PCR assay. TCRdb re-hosts the immuneACCESS table, in-frame sequences only. Its copies lack some clones; in the studies checked, an unresolved V gene accounts for under half of them, and the cause for the rest is not known. The sample table holds several thousand clones, of which roughly three fifths were seen once. Jointly, the top ten make up about 19% of the sample. The sample's time point, from its label and the paper: tumor resected at nephrectomy. Taken with the paper, the label for treatment or condition translates to: 15 Gy SBRT to primary tumor, nephrectomy 4 weeks later. The sequencing used tumor tissue, collected from a patient whose treatment included radiotherapy and nephrectomy. The receptors derive from a man in his fifties or sixties with renal cell carcinoma.

The chain carries TRBV25-1 and TRBJ1-3; no definite D call. Per the germline V gene, CDR1 is MGHDK and CDR2 is SYGVNS. Trimming left V 6 bases short and J 0 bases short, with 12 bases between. CDR3 length equals 15 residues. CDR3 DNA sequence: TGTGCCAGCAGCTTCTACGGGAGCTCTGGAAACACCATATATTTT. Translation: CASSFYGSSGNTIYF.

This rearrangement joins TRBV20-1 to TRBJ1-2; D is unclear. V was shortened by 2 bases and J by 1 base, with 2 bases between the two germline ends. The CDR3 sequence is 11 residues long. Germline V gene sequence: CDR1 DFQATT, CDR2 SNEGSKA (reference sequence). The CDR3 region has the DNA TGCAGTGCTAGACATAACTATGGCTACACCTTC. Translation gives CSARHNYGYTF.

This clone counts as medium-sized. The chain uses TRBV5-4 and TRBJ1-1, with D maybe TRBD1 (5 bases). Trimming pared 4 bases from V and 0 bases from J, leaving 10 bases between. The CDR3 has 14 residues. The V gene's germline CDR1 is SGHNT and CDR2 YYREEE (reference sequence). CDR3 nucleotides: TGTGCCAGCAGCCGGGGGACGGTGAACACTGAAGCTTTCTTT. Translation: CASSRGTVNTEAFF.

For the CDR3, the DNA is TGTGCCTGGAAAATCCGGGACAGGGGGCGTGTTAGCTATGGCTACACCTTC. It is translated as CAWKIRDRGRVSYGYTF. This chain joins TRBV30 and TRBJ1-2, with TRBD1 identical over 12 bases. Germline values: CDR1 GTSNPN, CDR2 SVGIG (reference sequence). The CDR3 is made up of 17 amino acids. The J segment lost 4 bases and the V segment lost 4 bases, leaving 13 bases of the junction unmatched.

The V gene is TRBV2, the J gene TRBJ2-2; 8 nucleotides agree with TRBD1. V gave up 4 bases and J gave up 7 bases; unmatched junction bases: 5. CDR1 and CDR2 from the germline V gene are SNHLY and FYNNEI. The CDR3 extends over 14 amino acids. CDR3 sequence reads: CASSVLQGGGELFF. CDR3 sequence (DNA): TGTGCCAGCAGTGTTTTACAGGGGGGCGGGGAGCTGTTTTTT.

This clone occurred a few times. The chain recombines TRBV7-9 with TRBJ1-2, with no clear D. There are 12 residues in the CDR3. The V gene's germline CDR1 is SEHNR and CDR2 FQNEAQ (reference sequence). Trimming took 5 bases from V and 5 from J, leaving 9 bases between them. This chain's CDR3 is CASSPSGYGYTF. CDR3 nucleotides: TGTGCCAGCAGCCCGTCGGGGTATGGCTACACCTTC.

Regarding this clone: The germline gene is not matched at one end of the junction; a read error may be the cause. The chain's CDR3 is CASSEGDRTLQVF. The CDR3 coding sequence is TGCGCCAGCAGTGAGGGGGACAGGACCCTTCAGGTATTT. The chain employs TRBV10-1 and TRBJ2-3; 8 bases agree with TRBD1. Germline values: CDR1 WNHNN, CDR2 SYGVQD (reference sequence). The CDR3 spans 13 residues.

V and J are TRBV5-2 and TRBJ1-2. TRBV5-2 is described as a pseudogene. The CDR3 runs to 14 residues. The CDR3 region is CASKLVRKTYGYTF. CDR3 DNA: TGTGCCAGCAAATTAGTACGAAAGACCTATGGCTACACCTTC.

The genes are TRBV29-1 and TRBJ2-7; no clear D. The CDR3 is 12 residues long. CDR1 is SQVTM and CDR2 is ANQGSEA in the germline V gene. With 7 bases removed from V and 3 bases from J, the gap between germline ends came to 13 bases. For the CDR3, the DNA is TGCAGCGCTCATACAGAAAACTACGAGCAGTACTTC. This gives the protein CSAHTENYEQYF.

J is TRBJ2-7 and V is TRBV7-2, with D possibly being TRBD2 (5 bases). The CDR3 is 14 amino acids. V lost 4 bases and J lost 2, with 12 bases in between. Germline V gene lookup returns CDR1 SGHTA and CDR2 FQGNSA. In DNA, the CDR3 is TGTGCCAGCAGCTCGGACTTCTCAGCCTACGAGCAGTACTTC. Encoded protein: CASSSDFSAYEQYF. Full variable domain (rest looked up from reference TRBV7-2 and TRBJ2-7): GAGVSQSPSNKVTEKGKDVELRCDPISGHTALYWYRQSLGQGLEFLIYFQGNSAPDKSGLPSDRFSAERTGGSVSTLTIQRTQQEDSAVYLCASSSDFSAYEQYFGPGTRLTVT.

A few counts support this clone. The rearrangement joins TRBV18 to TRBJ1-5, with 9 bases identical to TRBD1. This CDR3 region has 16 residues. CDR1 and CDR2 from the germline V gene are KGHSH and LQKENI. V dropped 5 bases and J dropped 4; count of bases not matched to a gene: 9. CDR3 bases: TGTGCCAGCTCAGTTACGGGACAGGGAGGGAATCAGCCCCAGCATTTT. Its protein is CASSVTGQGGNQPQHF.

This clone has a handful of counts. The J gene is TRBJ1-1, the V gene TRBV10-3, with unresolved D. This CDR3 comprises 15 residues. CDR1 and CDR2 from the germline V gene are ENHRY and SYGVKD. V lost 2 bases, J lost 0 bases, and 10 bases lay in between. The CDR3, as DNA: TGTGCCATCAGTGAGACCGGACGGGTGAACACTGAAGCTTTCTTT. It encodes CAISETGRVNTEAFF.

This chain links TRBV19 with TRBJ1-1; D ambiguous. Germline V gene lookup returns CDR1 LNHDA and CDR2 SQIVND (reference sequence). Trimming took 7 bases from V and 1 from J, leaving 10 bases between them. The length of the CDR3 is 13 residues. Here the CDR3 reads CASKLQRNTEAFF. The CDR3 nucleotides are TGTGCCAGTAAATTACAACGGAACACTGAAGCTTTCTTT.

V gene TRBV6-1 combines with J gene TRBJ1-1; D unresolved. CDR3 size: 15 residues. The germline V gene has CDR1 MNHNS and CDR2 SASEGT. Trimming left V 0 bases short and J 7 bases short, with 15 bases between. The DNA of the CDR3 is TGTGCCAGCAGTGAAGCAATGGAGGGAGGTGATGAAGCTTTCTTT. Protein: CASSEAMEGGDEAFF.

This clone has just a few counts. The V and J genes are TRBV10-2 and TRBJ2-3, with 10 bases matching TRBD2. CDR1 and CDR2 from the germline V gene are WSHSY and SAAADI. There are 15 residues in the CDR3. V gave up 7 bases and J gave up 2 bases; unmatched junction bases: 6. The CDR3 loop reads CASKWTSGPTDTQYF. CDR3 DNA: TGCGCCAGCAAGTGGACTAGCGGACCCACAGATACGCAGTATTTT.

This clone was counted a few times. The chain uses TRBV28 and TRBJ1-5; D gene unclear. CDR1 and CDR2 from the germline V gene are MDHEN and SYDVKM. The CDR3 contains 15 residues. V gave up 2 bases and J gave up 5 bases, with 13 bases separating them. The CDR3: CASSLQGNRHQPQHF. In nucleotides, the CDR3 is TGTGCCAGCAGTTTACAAGGGAACCGTCATCAGCCCCAGCATTTT.

The V gene is TRBV6-1, the J gene TRBJ2-1; D call uncertain. The CDR3 length is 15 residues. Germline CDR1 is MNHNS and CDR2 is SASEGT. Trimming cost V 1 base and J 0 bases, with 7 bases left between them. The CDR3 spells CASSEGPSSYNEQFF. The CDR3 nucleotides are TGTGCCAGCAGTGAAGGCCCGAGCTCCTACAATGAGCAGTTCTTC.

The chain links TRBV6-5 to TRBJ1-2; D not certain. The CDR3 is 13 residues long. CDR1 MNHEY and CDR2 SVGAGI come from the germline V gene. The ends were cut back, 7 bases at V and 1 base at J, with 10 bases in the middle. CDR3 amino acids: CASTGPLNYGYTF. The CDR3 DNA sequence: TGTGCCAGCACCGGGCCGCTTAACTATGGCTACACCTTC.

The chain joins TRBV15 to TRBJ1-5; D is unclear. CDR1 LNHNV and CDR2 YYDKDF come from the germline V gene (reference sequence). Trimming removed 0 bases from V and 3 bases from J, with 12 bases in between. The CDR3 loop spans 16 amino acids. In DNA form, the CDR3 reads TGTGCCACCAGCAGAGACACTAGACCGACCAATCAGCCCCAGCATTTT. It yields the protein CATSRDTRPTNQPQHF.

Of note for this clone: Germline is not matched at one junction end, which may reflect a read error. The chain has TRBV9 and TRBJ1-2, with 10 positions matching TRBD1. The CDR3 sequence is 14 residues long. Germline V gene sequence: CDR1 SGDLS, CDR2 YYNGEE. The CDR3 loop is CASSVDGTGEGYIF. DNA for the CDR3: TGTGCCAGCAGCGTTGACGGGACAGGGGAGGGCTACATCTTC.

This clone has more than one count but fewer than ten. The rearrangement joins TRBV6-6 to TRBJ1-1; 8 nucleotides align to TRBD1. The V gene end was trimmed by 4 bases and the J gene end by 1 base; junction bases not matched to a gene: 5. The CDR3 sequence is 15 residues long. The germline V gene encodes CDR1 MNHNY and CDR2 SVGAGI (reference sequence). In DNA, the CDR3 is TGTGCCAGCAGTTCCAACGACAGGGGGAACACTGAAGCTTTCTTT. As protein: CASSSNDRGNTEAFF.

The rearrangement joins TRBV5-1 to TRBJ2-7; D is possibly TRBD1 (6 bases). V dropped 3 bases and J dropped 2 bases, with 15 bases sitting between them. CDR1 and CDR2 from the germline V gene are SGHRS and YFSETQ. This CDR3 region has 15 residues. The CDR3 region is CASSWGNRVTYEQYF. In DNA form, the CDR3 reads TGCGCCAGCAGCTGGGGAAACAGGGTGACCTACGAGCAGTACTTC.

This clone counts as medium-sized. This CDR3 reads CATSRGRTVNYGYTF. The CDR3 DNA reads TGTGCCACCAGCAGAGGTAGGACGGTTAACTATGGCTACACCTTC. The V gene is TRBV15, the J gene TRBJ1-2; D is uncertain. V gave up 1 base and J gave up 1 base, with 10 bases separating them. Germline lookup yields CDR1 LNHNV and CDR2 YYDKDF (reference sequence). CDR3 length equals 15 residues.

This clone occurred a few times. J is TRBJ1-2 and V is TRBV7-2; tentative D call: TRBD1 (6 bases). The CDR3 is made up of 15 amino acids. The germline V gene has CDR1 SGHTA and CDR2 FQGNSA. Trimming took off 2 bases at V and 0 bases at J, with 10 bases between the two ends. The DNA for the CDR3 is TGTGCCAGCAGCTTACGCAGGGGTGCTAACTATGGCTACACCTTC. As protein: CASSLRRGANYGYTF.

This clone is medium-sized (0.01 to 0.1%) within its sample. The V gene is TRBV10-1, the J gene TRBJ2-7; 7 positions match TRBD1. The V and J ends lost 4 bases and 3 bases, in that order; junction bases with no gene match: 6. There are 14 residues in the CDR3. Germline assignment: CDR1 WNHNN and CDR2 SYGVQD (reference sequence). The CDR3 sequence: CASSGGDSYYEQYF. The CDR3 DNA reads as TGCGCCAGCAGTGGAGGGGACAGCTACTACGAGCAGTACTTC.

CDR3: CASSRGQGASYEQYF. CDR3 nucleotides: TGTGCCAGCAGCAGGGGACAGGGGGCCTCCTACGAGCAGTACTTC. The V gene is TRBV27, the J gene TRBJ2-7, with 12 bases matching TRBD1. The CDR3 sequence is 15 residues long. The germline V gene has CDR1 MNHEY and CDR2 SMNVEV (reference sequence). With V trimmed by 6 bases and J by 0 bases, 3 bases remained unmatched.

The CDR3 DNA sequence: TGTGCCAGCAGTCCCCCGGTGGGCCAAGAGACCCAGTACTTC. Its protein is CASSPPVGQETQYF. The genes are TRBV28 and TRBJ2-5; D not certain. This CDR3 spans 14 amino acids. Germline V gene data show CDR1 as MDHEN and CDR2 as SYDVKM. V lost 5 bases to trimming and J lost 1 base, with 11 bases between them. Based on the CDR3 plus reference TRBV28 and TRBJ2-5, the full variable domain is DVKVTQSSRYLVKRTGEKVFLECVQDMDHENMFWYRQDPGLGLRLIYFSYDVKMKEKGDIPEGYSVSREKKERFSLILESASTNQTSMYLCASSPPVGQETQYFGPGTRLLVL.

The CDR3: CASSGETVYGYTF. DNA for the CDR3: TGCGCCAGCAGCGGCGAGACAGTATATGGCTACACCTTC. The V call is TRBV4-3, the J call TRBJ1-2; a possible D gene is TRBD1 (5 bases). The V and J ends lost 5 bases and 5 bases respectively, with 12 bases between them. The CDR3 has 13 residues. Germline V gives CDR1 LGHNA, CDR2 YSLEER.